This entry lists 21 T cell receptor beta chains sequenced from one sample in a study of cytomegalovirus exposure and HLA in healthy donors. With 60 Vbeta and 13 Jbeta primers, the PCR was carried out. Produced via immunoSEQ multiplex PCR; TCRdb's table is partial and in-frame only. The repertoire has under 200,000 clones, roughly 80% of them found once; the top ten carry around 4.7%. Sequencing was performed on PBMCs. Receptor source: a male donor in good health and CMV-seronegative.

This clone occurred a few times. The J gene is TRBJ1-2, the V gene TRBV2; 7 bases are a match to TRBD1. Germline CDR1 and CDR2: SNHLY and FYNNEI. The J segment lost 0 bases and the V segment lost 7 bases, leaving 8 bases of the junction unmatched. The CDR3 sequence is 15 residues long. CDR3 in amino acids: CASTRDSPTNYGYTF. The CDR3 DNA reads TGTGCCAGCACCCGGGACAGCCCCACTAACTATGGCTACACCTTC.

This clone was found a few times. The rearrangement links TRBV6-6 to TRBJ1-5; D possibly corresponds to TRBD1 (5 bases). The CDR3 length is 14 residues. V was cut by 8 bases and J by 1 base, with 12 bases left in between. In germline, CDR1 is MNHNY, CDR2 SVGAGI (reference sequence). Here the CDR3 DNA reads TGTGCCAGCGCGGGGCAGGAGAGCAATCAGCCCCAGCATTTT. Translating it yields CASAGQESNQPQHF.

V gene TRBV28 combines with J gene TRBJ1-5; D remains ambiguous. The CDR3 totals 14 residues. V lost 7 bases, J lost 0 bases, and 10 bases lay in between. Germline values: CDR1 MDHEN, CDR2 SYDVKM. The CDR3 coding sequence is TGTGCCAGCACTGAGGCAGCTAGCAATCAGCCCCAGCATTTT. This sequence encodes CASTEAASNQPQHF. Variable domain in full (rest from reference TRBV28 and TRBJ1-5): DVKVTQSSRYLVKRTGEKVFLECVQDMDHENMFWYRQDPGLGLRLIYFSYDVKMKEKGDIPEGYSVSREKKERFSLILESASTNQTSMYLCASTEAASNQPQHFGDGTRLSIL.

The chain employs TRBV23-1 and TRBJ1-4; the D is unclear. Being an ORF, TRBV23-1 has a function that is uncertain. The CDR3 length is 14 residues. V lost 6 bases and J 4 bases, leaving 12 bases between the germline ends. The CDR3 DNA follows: TGCGCCAGCAGACGGGAGAGGGATAATGAAAAACTGTTTTTT. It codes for CASRRERDNEKLFF.

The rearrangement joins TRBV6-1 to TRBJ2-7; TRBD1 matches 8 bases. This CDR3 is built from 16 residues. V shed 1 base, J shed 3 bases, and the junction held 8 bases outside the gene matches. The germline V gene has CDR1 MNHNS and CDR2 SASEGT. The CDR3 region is CASSEVLAGGVYEQYF. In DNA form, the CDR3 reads TGTGCCAGCAGTGAAGTCTTGGCAGGGGGCGTCTACGAGCAGTACTTC.

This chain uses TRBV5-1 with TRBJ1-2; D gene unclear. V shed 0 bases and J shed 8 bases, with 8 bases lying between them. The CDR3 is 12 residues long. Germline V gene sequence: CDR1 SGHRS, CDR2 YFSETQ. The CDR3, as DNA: TGCGCCAGCAGCTTGGACGGGGTAGGCTACACCTTC. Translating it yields CASSLDGVGYTF.

The CDR3 reads CASNFYNEQFF. The CDR3 nucleotides read TGTGCCAGCAACTTTTACAATGAGCAGTTCTTC. The chain carries TRBV2 and TRBJ2-1; the D is unclear. V lost 7 bases and J lost 4, with 5 bases in between. Germline CDR1 and CDR2: SNHLY and FYNNEI. The CDR3 is 11 residues long.

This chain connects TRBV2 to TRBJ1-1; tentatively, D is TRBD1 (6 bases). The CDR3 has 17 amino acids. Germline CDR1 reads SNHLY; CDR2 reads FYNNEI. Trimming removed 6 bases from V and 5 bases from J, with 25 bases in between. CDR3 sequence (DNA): TGTGCCAGCAGCCTCCCCCAGGGGTCCCCCTTCAGGACTGAAGCTTTCTTT. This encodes CASSLPQGSPFRTEAFF.

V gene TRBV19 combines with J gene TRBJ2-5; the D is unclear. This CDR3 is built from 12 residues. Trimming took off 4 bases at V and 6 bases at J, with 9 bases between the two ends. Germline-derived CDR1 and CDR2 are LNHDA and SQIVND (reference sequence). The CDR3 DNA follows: TGTGCCAGTAGTACCCCTCCTCAGACCCAGTACTTC. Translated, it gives CASSTPPQTQYF.

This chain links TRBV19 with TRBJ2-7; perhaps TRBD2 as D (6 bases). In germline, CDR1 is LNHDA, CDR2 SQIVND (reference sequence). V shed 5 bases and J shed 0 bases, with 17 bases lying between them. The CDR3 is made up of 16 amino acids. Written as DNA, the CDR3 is TGTGCCAGTAGTGTCGGGACTCCTACAAGCTCCTACGAGCAGTACTTC. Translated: CASSVGTPTSSYEQYF.

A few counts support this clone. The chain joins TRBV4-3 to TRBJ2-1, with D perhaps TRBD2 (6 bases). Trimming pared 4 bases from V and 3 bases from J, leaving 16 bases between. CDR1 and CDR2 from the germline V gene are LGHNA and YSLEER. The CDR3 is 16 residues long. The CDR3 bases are TGCGCCAGCAGCCGACCCCCGGGACTGATCTACAATGAGCAGTTCTTC. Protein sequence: CASSRPPGLIYNEQFF.

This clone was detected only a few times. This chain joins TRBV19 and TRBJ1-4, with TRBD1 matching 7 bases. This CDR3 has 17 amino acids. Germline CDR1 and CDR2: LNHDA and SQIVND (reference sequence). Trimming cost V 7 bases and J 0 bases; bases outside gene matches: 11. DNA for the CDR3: TGTGCCAGTACTCTGACAGGGCTCTCCGCAACTAATGAAAAACTGTTTTTT. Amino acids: CASTLTGLSATNEKLFF.

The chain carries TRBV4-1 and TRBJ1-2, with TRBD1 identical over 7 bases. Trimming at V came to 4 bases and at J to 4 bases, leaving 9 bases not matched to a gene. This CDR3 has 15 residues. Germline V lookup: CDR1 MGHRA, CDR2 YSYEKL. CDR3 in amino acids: CASSPGQANSYGYTF. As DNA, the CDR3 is TGCGCCAGCAGCCCCGGACAGGCCAATTCCTATGGCTACACCTTC.

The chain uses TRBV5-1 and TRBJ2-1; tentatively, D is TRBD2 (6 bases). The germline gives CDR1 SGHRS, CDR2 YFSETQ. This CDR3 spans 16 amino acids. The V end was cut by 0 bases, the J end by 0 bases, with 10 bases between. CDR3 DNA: TGCGCCAGCAGCTTGGAGGGGAGGAGCTCCTACAATGAGCAGTTCTTC. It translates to CASSLEGRSSYNEQFF.

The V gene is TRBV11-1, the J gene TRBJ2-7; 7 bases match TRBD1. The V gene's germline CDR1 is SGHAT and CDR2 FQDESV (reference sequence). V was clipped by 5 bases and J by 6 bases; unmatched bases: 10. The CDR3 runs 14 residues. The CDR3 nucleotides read TGTGCCAGCAGCCATCGACAGGGAAGCGGCGAGCAGTACTTC. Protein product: CASSHRQGSGEQYF.

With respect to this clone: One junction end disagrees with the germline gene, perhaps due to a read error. CDR3 region: CAWGYIEQFF. The CDR3 nucleotides read TGTGCCTGGGGTTACATTGAGCAGTTCTTC. This chain links TRBV30 with TRBJ2-1, with D uncertain. The length of the CDR3 is 10 residues. In germline, CDR1 is GTSNPN, CDR2 SVGIG (reference sequence).

As DNA, the CDR3 is TGTGCCAGCAGCCCCTGGACTGCCCAAGAGACCCAGTACTTC. It yields the protein CASSPWTAQETQYF. V usage is TRBV5-4 and J usage is TRBJ2-5, with a tentative D call TRBD2 (5 bases). Trimming took 4 bases from V and 1 from J, leaving 11 bases between them. This CDR3 has 14 residues. The germline gives CDR1 SGHNT, CDR2 YYREEE (reference sequence).

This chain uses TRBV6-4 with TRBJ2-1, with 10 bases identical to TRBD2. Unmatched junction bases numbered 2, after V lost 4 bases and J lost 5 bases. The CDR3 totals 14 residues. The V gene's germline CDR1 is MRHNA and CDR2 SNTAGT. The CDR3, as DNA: TGTGCCAGCAGTGGTCTAGCGGGAGACAATGAGCAGTTCTTC. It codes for CASSGLAGDNEQFF.

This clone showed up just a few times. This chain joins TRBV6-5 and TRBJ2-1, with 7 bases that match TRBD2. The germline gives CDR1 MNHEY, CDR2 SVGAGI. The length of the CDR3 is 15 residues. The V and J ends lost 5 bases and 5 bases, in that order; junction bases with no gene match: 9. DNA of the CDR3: TGTGCCAGCAGTCCCCGTCGGCGGGAGAACAATGAGCAGTTCTTC. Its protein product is CASSPRRRENNEQFF.

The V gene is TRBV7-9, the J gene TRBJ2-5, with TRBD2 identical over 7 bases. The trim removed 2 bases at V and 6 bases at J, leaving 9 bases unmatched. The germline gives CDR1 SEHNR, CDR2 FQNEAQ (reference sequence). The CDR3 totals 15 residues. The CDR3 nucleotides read TGTGCCAGCAGCTTATACGGGGGAGGGCCGCAGACCCAGTACTTC. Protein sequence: CASSLYGGGPQTQYF.

CDR3 bases: TGTGCCAGCAGTGGTTACAGGGGTTCACCCCTCCACTTT. Its translation: CASSGYRGSPLHF. V gene TRBV6-1 combines with J gene TRBJ1-6, with 7 bases identical to TRBD1. J gave up 9 bases and V 4 bases, and 3 bases lay outside the gene matches. This CDR3 is 13 amino acids long. Germline CDR1 and CDR2: MNHNS and SASEGT.